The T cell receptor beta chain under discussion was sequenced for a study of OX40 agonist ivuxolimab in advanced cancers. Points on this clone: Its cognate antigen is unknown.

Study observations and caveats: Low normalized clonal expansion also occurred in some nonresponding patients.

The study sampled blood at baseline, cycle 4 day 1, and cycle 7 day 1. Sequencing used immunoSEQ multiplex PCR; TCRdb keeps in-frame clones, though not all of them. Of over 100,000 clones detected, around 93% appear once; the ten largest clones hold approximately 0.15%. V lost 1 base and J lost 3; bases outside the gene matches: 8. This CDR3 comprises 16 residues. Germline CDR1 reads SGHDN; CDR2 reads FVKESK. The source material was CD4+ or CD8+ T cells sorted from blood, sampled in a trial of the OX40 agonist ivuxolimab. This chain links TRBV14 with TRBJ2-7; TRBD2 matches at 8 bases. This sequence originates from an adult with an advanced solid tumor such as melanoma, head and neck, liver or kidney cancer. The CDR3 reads CASSQVGSGTNYEQYF. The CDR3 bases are TGTGCCAGCAGCCAAGTAGGTAGCGGGACTAACTACGAGCAGTACTTC. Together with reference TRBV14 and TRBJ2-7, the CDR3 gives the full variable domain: EAGVTQFPSHSVIEKGQTVTLRCDPISGHDNLYWYRRVMGKEIKFLLHFVKESKQDESGMPNNRFLAERTGGTYSTLKVQPAELEDSGVYFCASSQVGSGTNYEQYFGPGTRLTVT.